The T cell receptor beta chain described here comes from a study of blood T cells in healthy people across ages (dated by TCRdb to 2015 to 2017). For context, the study as a whole: Template switching captured roughly one uniquely barcoded TCR beta cDNA molecule per two T cells in model experiments. Using deep sequencing normalized with unique cDNA molecular identifiers, the study measured how TCR beta repertoire diversity changes with age. Donors of different ages were randomly distributed across sequencing lanes to avoid experimental bias. Four age groups were formed from the donors: young (average about 16 years), middle-aged (just under 40), aged (about 62) and long-lived (around 80). Two additional independent replicas of 1 million unique cDNA reads from the same blood draw were analyzed for two donors (one aged 18 to 29 and one aged 80 or older). Paper-wide results and their limitations: Observed TCR beta diversity per million T cells fell roughly linearly with age, and a significant reduction was already apparent by age around 39. Observed TCR beta diversity correlated strongly with the percentage of naive T cells measured by flow cytometry. Because donor CMV infection status was unknown, age-related changes in expanded clonotypes were potentially confounded. The long-lived group showed more naive CD4+ T cells, fewer expanded clones and increased TCR diversity than the aged group, suggesting age selection. Since profiling was done on bulk unsorted PBMCs, naive and antigen-experienced compartments could not be conclusively compared. Estimates of total diversity based on one million sequenced T cells were considered lower bounds and underestimates.

Systemically healthy Caucasian individuals from Russia, some 38 in total and aged about 6 to 100 years, were included as donors. Each donor gave approximately 10 milliliters of peripheral blood, collected into EDTA-treated Vacutainer tubes. Ficoll-Paque density-gradient centrifugation was used to isolate PBMCs, with at least 6 million per sample. Total RNA, at least 6 micrograms per sample, was extracted from PBMCs with Trizol reagent. For every donor, flow cytometry on a PBMC aliquot measured the percentage of naive CD45RAhigh/CD27high T cells. On this clonotype itself: Its antigen target is currently unknown. Per-nucleotide qualities are absent, and no much larger clonotype sits a single base away.

The germline V gene (reference sequence) provides CDR1 MNHEY and CDR2 SMNVEV. Inclusive of the bounding cysteine and phenylalanine, the CDR3 is 18 residues long. The read is trimmed to its CDR3 DNA, 54 bases read in frame from base 1. The junction shows trimming of 5 bases on V and 3 bases on J, and the gene matches do not reach 13 bases of it. Receptor amplification or capture employed 5' RACE. The sequencer was an Illumina HiSeq 2500. A second PCR of about 6 to 11 cycles was run with a J-beta primer mix and a sample-barcoded 5' primer. A template-switch 5' adaptor carrying 12 random nucleotides introduced a unique molecular identifier onto each TCR beta cDNA molecule. At least 2.5 million CDR3-containing paired-end reads were obtained from each sample. All of the RNA was converted into first-strand cDNA using the Mint cDNA synthesis kit, with a TRBC-specific oligonucleotide serving as the primer. All cDNA was treated with uracil-DNA glycosylase and then went through a first 18-cycle PCR with the universal primers M1SS and BC2_uni_R. The source study handled its data this way. For normalization, 1 million high-quality reads, each with a distinct molecular identifier, were randomly selected from each sample. Instead of being binned into consensus sequences, reads that shared molecular identifiers were thrown out. CDR3 identification, clonotype clustering and error correction used MiTCR with a Q25 quality threshold and the strictest error-elimination algorithm. A nonparametric unseen species model using Euler transformation provided a lower-bound estimate of total TCR beta diversity. TCRdb ran its own pipeline on the public reads, namely fastp trimming at Q25 and MiXCR clone calling, and kept in-frame beta chains. One record per CDR3 amino acid sequence lists the most common genes and DNA. The V and J calls shown here were made by TCRdb, not taken from the authors' results. Within this sample are under 1,000,000 distinct CDR3 sequences, with around 36% of them counted one time only. The ten top clones hold over 10% of the sample.

The origin of this receptor is a man younger than 35 in good health. Material: blood. The chain is encoded by TRBV27 joined to TRBJ2-1, with TRBD2 matching 10 junction bases. The DNA sequence follows: TGTGCCAGCAGTCCAACATCGGCTAGCGGGGGATACTACAATGAGCAGTTCTTC. Protein translation: CASSPTSASGGYYNEQFF.